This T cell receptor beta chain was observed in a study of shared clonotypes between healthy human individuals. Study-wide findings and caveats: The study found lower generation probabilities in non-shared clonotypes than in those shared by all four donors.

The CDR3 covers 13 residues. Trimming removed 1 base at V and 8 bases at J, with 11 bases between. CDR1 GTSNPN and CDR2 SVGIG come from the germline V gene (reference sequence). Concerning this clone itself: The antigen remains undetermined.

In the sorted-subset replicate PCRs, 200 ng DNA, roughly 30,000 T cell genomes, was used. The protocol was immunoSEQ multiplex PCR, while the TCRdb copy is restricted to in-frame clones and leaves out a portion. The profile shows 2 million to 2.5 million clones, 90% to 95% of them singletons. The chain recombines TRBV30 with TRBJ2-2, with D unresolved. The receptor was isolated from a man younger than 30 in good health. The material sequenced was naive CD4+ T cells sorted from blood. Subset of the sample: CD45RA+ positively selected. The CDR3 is CAWSDQATGELFF. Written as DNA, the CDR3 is TGTGCCTGGAGTGACCAAGCCACTGGGGAGCTGTTTTTT.